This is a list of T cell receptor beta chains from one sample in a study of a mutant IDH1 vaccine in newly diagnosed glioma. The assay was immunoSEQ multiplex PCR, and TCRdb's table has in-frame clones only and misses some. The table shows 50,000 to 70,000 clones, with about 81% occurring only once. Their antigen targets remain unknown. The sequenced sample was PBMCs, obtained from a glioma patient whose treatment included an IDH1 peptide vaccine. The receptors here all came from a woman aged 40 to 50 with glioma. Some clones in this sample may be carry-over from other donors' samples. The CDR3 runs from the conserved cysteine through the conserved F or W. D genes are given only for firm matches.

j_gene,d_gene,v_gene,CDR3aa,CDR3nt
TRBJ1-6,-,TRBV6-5,CASSMDSRFNSPLHF,TGTGCCAGCAGCATGGACAGCCGTTTTAATTCACCCCTCCACTTT
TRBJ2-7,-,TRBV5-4,CASSTPLGLKSYEQYF,TGTGCCAGCAGCACACCTCTGGGACTGAAATCCTACGAGCAGTACTTC
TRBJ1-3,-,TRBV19,CASSSPGVSGNTIYF,TGTGCCAGTTCCTCCCCGGGAGTCTCTGGAAACACCATATATTTT
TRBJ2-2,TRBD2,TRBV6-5,CASSYSPGLEAGELFF,TGTGCCAGCAGTTACTCTCCGGGACTAGAGGCCGGGGAGCTGTTTTTT
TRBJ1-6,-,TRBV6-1,CASSGKTTGANSPLHF,TGTGCCAGCAGTGGGAAAACCACCGGGGCCAATTCACCCCTCCACTTT
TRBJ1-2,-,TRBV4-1,CASSQDGWGHGYTF,TGCGCCAGCAGCCAAGACGGGTGGGGGCATGGCTACACCTTC
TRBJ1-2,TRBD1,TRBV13,CASSLGTGPYGYTF,TGTGCCAGCAGCTTGGGGACAGGACCCTATGGCTACACCTTC
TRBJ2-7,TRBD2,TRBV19,CASRIQAGGLYEQYF,TGTGCCAGTAGGATCCAAGCGGGGGGGCTTTACGAGCAGTACTTC
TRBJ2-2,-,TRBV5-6,CASSPLPELNTGELFF,TGTGCCAGCAGCCCTTTGCCCGAGTTGAACACCGGGGAGCTGTTTTTT
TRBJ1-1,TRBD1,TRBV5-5,CASTLFPGQGESNTEAFF,TGTGCCAGCACCCTATTTCCGGGACAGGGGGAATCTAACACTGAAGCTTTCTTT
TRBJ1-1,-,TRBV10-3,CAISESGQFMNTEAFF,TGTGCCATCAGTGAGTCCGGACAGTTTATGAACACTGAAGCTTTCTTT
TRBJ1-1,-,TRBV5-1,CASSLEGGAQSEAFF,TGCGCCAGCAGCTTGGAGGGGGGCGCTCAGTCTGAAGCTTTCTTT
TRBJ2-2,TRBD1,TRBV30,CAWSAGTVAPGELFF,TGTGCCTGGAGCGCTGGGACAGTCGCTCCCGGGGAGCTGTTTTTT
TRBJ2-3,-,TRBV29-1,CSVDSGTDTQYF,TGCAGCGTTGATTCTGGCACAGATACGCAGTATTTT
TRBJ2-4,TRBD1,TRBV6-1,CASGTGTENIQYF,TGTGCCAGCGGCACCGGGACAGAAAACATTCAGTACTTC
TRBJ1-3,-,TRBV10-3,CAISEGRSSGNTIYF,TGTGCCATCAGTGAGGGACGCAGCTCTGGAAACACCATATATTTT
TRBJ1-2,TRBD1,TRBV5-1,CASSHWGTGGDYGYTF,TGCGCCAGCAGCCACTGGGGGACAGGGGGAGACTATGGCTACACCTTC
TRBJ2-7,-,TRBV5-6,CASSRRRDEQYF,TGTGCCAGCAGCCGACGGAGGGACGAGCAGTACTTC
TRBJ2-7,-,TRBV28,CASLTTAYEQYF,TGTGCCAGCCTAACAACGGCCTACGAGCAGTACTTC
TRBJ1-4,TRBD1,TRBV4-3,CASSQQHAGGGEKLFF,TGCGCCAGCAGCCAACAACATGCAGGGGGCGGTGAAAAACTGTTTTTT
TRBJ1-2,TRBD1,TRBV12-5,CASAPRQGDGYTF,TGTGCTAGTGCTCCCCGCCAGGGGGATGGCTACACCTTC
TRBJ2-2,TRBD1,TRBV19,CASSSIGGGTGDTGELFF,TGTGCCAGTAGTAGTATCGGGGGTGGGACAGGGGACACCGGGGAGCTGTTTTTT
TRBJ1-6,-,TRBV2,CASSAVPLHF,TGTGCCAGCAGTGCGGTACCACTCCACTTT
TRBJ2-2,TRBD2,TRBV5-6,CASSLELAGNTGELFF,TGTGCCAGCAGCTTGGAGTTAGCGGGTAACACCGGGGAGCTGTTTTTT
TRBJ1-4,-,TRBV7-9,CASSPGTTGTNEKLFF,TGTGCCAGCAGCCCAGGCACGACGGGGACTAATGAAAAACTGTTTTTT
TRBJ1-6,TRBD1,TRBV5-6,CASSYDRASPLHF,TGTGCCAGCAGCTACGACAGGGCTTCACCCCTCCACTTT
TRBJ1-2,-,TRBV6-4,CASSDGQTYGYTF,TGTGCCAGCAGTGACGGGCAGACCTATGGCTACACCTTC
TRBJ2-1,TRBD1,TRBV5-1,CASRLGTGGIVSMNEQFF,TGCGCCAGCAGACTTGGGACAGGGGGTATAGTTTCGATGAATGAGCAGTTCTTC
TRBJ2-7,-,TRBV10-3,CAISEVVYEQYF,TGTGCCATCAGCGAGGTCGTCTACGAGCAGTACTTC